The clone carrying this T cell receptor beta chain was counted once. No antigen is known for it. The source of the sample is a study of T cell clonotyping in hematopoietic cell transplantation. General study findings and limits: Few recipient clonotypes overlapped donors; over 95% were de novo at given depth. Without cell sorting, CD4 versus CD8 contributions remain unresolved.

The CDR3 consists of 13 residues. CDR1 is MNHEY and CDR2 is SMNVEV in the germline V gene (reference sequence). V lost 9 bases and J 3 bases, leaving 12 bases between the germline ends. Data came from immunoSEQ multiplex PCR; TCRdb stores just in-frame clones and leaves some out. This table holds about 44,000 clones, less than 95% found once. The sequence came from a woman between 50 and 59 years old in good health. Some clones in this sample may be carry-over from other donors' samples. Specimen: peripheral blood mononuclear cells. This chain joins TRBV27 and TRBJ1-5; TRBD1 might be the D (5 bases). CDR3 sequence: CASPRGFNQPQHF. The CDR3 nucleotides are TGTGCCAGTCCTAGGGGTTTCAATCAGCCCCAGCATTTT.